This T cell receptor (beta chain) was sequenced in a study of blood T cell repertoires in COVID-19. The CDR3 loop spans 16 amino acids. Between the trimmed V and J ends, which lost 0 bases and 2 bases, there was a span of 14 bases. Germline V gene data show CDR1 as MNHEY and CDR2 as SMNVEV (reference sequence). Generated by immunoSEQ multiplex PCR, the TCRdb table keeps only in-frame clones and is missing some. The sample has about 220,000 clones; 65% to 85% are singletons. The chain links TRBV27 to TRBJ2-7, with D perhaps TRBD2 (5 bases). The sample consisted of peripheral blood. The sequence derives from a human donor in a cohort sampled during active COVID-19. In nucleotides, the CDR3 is TGTGCCAGCAGTTTATCGACGCGGGCCGGGACCTACGAGCAGTACTTC. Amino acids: CASSLSTRAGTYEQYF.